The TCR beta chain described here comes from a study of T cell clonality in common variable immunodeficiency. This clone was detected ten times or more. What it binds is unknown. The CDR3 end lies 3 residues beyond the end of the read and is filled in from the germline J gene. Overall study results and limits: Reportedly, TCR beta sequences from common variable immunodeficiency showed fewer deletions and N-nucleotide insertions. CVID subjects shared fewer TCRbeta clones than healthy controls did.

Looked up from germline, CDR1 is SQVTM and CDR2 is ANQGSEA. Trimming took 2 bases from V and 5 from J, leaving 27 bases between them. This CDR3 region has 18 residues. Libraries were prepared by immunoSEQ multiplex PCR; TCRdb keeps only in-frame clonotypes and omits some of them. The sample includes under 35,000 clones, none of them occurring once. The sequenced sample consisted of peripheral blood mononuclear cells. This TCR came from a human donor with common variable immunodeficiency. V gene TRBV29-1 combines with J gene TRBJ1-1; no reliable D call. The CDR3 sequence is CSVERKGRSGFITTEAFF. CDR3 DNA (partial): TGCAGCGTTGAAAGGAAGGGCAGGTCAGGATTCATCACTACTGAA. The full variable domain, rest sourced from reference TRBV29-1 and TRBJ1-1, is SAVISQKPSRDICQRGTSLTIQCQVDSQVTMMFWYRQQPGQSLTLIATANQGSEATYESGFVIDKFPISRPNLTFSTLTVSNMSPEDSSIYLCSVERKGRSGFITTEAFFGQGTRLTVV.